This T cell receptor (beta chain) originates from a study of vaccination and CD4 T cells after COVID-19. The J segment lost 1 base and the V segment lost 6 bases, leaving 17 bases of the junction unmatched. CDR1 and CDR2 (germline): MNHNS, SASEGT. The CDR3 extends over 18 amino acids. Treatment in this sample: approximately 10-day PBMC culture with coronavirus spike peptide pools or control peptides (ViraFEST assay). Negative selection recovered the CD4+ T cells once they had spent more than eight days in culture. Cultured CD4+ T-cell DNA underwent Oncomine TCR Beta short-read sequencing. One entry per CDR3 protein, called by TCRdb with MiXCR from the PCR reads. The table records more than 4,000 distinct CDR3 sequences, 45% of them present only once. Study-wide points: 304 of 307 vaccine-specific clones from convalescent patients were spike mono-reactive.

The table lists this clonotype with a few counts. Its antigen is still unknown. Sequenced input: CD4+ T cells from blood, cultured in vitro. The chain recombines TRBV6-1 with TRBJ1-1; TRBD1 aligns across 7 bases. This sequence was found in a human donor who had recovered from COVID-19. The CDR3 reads CASSHRQDSGQKNTEAFF. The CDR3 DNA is TGTGCCAGCAGCCACAGACAAGACTCGGGACAGAAGAACACTGAAGCTTTCTTT.